The source of this TCR beta chain is a study of PD-L1 blockade in urothelial cancer. Study context: The researchers analyzed blood 3 weeks (second dose) and 6 weeks after treatment start.

The table came from immunoSEQ multiplex PCR; TCRdb's copy has only in-frame clones and leaves some out. The sample shows fewer than 130,000 clones, about 85% of them seen only once. The study collected 1 to 8 samples per patient, pretreatment and on-treatment. The TCR sequence derives from a middle-aged man with urothelial cancer. The sample consisted of PBMCs, taken around atezolizumab (anti-PD-L1) treatment.

The CDR3 loop is CASTAGAGELFF. CDR3 DNA sequence: TGTGCCAGCACGGCGGGGGCCGGGGAGCTGTTTTTT. V usage is TRBV13 and J usage is TRBJ2-2, with 7 bases identical to TRBD2. The CDR3 extends over 12 amino acids. CDR1 and CDR2 (germline): PRHDT, FYEKMQ (reference sequence). J lost 6 bases, V lost 7 bases, and 2 bases had no gene match.